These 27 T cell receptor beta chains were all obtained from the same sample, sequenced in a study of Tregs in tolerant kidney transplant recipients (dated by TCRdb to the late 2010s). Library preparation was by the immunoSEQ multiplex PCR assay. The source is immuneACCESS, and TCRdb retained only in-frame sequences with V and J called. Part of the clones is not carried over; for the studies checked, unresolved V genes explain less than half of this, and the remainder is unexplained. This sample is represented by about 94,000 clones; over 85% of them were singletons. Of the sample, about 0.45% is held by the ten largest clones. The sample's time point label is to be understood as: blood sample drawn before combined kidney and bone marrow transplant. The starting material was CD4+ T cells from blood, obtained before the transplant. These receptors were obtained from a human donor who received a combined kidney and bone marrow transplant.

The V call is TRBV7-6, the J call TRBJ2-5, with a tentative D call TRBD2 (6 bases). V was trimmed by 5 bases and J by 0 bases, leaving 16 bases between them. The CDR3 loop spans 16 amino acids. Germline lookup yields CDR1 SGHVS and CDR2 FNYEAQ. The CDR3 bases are TGTGCCAGCAGCCAAGGGAGGCCCAATAACCAAGAGACCCAGTACTTC. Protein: CASSQGRPNNQETQYF.

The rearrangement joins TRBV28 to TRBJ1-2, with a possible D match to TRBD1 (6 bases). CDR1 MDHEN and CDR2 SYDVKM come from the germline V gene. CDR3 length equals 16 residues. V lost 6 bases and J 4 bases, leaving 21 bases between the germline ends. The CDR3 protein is CASSPPGGRGTYGYTF. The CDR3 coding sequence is TGTGCCAGCAGCCCCCCCGGGGGGCGCGGGACCTATGGCTACACCTTC.

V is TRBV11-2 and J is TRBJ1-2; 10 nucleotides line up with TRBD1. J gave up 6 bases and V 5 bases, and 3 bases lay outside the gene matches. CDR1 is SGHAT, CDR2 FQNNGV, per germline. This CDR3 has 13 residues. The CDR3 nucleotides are TGTGCCAGCAGCCCGACAGGGGGCGATGGCTACACCTTC. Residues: CASSPTGGDGYTF.

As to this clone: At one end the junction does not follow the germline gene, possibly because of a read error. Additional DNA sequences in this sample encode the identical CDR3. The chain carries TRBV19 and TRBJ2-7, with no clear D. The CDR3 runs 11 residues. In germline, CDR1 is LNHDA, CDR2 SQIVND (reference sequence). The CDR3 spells CASSMRSEQYF. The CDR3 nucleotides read TGTGCCAGCAGTATGAGGAGTGAGCAGTACTTC.

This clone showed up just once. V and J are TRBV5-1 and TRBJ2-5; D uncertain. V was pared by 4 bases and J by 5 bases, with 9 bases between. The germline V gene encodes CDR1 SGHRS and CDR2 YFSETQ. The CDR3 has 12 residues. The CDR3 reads CASSARWETQYF. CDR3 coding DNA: TGCGCCAGCAGCGCCCGGTGGGAGACCCAGTACTTC.

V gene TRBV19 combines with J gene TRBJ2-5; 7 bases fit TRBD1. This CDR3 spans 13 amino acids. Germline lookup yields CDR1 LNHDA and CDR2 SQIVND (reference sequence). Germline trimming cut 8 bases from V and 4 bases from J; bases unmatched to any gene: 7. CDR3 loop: CASASQGLETQYF. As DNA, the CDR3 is TGTGCCAGTGCATCACAGGGGTTAGAGACCCAGTACTTC.

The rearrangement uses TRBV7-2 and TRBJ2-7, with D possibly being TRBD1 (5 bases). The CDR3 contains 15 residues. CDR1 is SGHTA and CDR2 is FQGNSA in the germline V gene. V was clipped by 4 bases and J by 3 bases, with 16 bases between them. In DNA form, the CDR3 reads TGTGCCAGCAGCTCAAGTTATGGACATAACTACGAGCAGTACTTC. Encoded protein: CASSSSYGHNYEQYF.

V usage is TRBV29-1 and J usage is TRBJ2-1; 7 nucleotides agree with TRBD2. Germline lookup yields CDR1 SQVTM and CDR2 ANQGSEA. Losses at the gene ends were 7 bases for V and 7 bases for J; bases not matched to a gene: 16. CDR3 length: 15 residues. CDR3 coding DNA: TGCAGCGCTTCCCAGCGGGGCCTATTGGGGAATGAGCAGTTCTTC. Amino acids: CSASQRGLLGNEQFF.

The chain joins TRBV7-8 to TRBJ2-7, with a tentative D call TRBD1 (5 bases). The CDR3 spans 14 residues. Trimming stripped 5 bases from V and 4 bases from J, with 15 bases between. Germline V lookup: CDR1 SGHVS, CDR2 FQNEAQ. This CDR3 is CASSVRRDSYEQYF. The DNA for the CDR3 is TGTGCCAGCAGCGTCCGCAGGGATTCATACGAGCAGTACTTC.

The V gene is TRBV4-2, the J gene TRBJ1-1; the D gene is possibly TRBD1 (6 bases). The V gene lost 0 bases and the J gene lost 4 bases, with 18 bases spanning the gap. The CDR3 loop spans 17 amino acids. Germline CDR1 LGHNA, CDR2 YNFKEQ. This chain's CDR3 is CASSQEASAGVGTEAFF. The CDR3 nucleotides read TGTGCCAGCAGCCAAGAAGCCTCGGCAGGGGTTGGCACTGAAGCTTTCTTT.

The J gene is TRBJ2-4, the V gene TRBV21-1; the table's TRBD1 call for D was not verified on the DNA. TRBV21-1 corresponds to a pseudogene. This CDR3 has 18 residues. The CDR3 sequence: CASSKLYRTARAKNIQYF. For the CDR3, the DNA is TGTGCCAGCAGCAAACTATATCGGACAGCTAGAGCCAAAAACATTCAGTACTTC.

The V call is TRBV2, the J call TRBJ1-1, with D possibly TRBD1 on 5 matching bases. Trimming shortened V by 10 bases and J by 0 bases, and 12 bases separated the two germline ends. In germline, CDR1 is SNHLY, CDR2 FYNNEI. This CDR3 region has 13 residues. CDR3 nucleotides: TGTGCCATACCGGACATCCTGAACACTGAAGCTTTCTTT. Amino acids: CAIPDILNTEAFF.

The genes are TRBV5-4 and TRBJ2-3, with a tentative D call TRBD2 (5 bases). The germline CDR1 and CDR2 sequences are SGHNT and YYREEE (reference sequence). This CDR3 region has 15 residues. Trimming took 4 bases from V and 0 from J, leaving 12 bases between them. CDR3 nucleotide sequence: TGTGCCAGCAGCCTCGGACGGACTAGCACAGATACGCAGTATTTT. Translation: CASSLGRTSTDTQYF.

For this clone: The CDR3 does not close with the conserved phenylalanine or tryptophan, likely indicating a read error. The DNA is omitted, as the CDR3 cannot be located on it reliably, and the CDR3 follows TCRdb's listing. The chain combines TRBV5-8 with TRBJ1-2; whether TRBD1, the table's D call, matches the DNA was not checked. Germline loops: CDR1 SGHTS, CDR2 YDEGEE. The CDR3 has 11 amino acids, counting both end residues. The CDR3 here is CASSLANTETH.

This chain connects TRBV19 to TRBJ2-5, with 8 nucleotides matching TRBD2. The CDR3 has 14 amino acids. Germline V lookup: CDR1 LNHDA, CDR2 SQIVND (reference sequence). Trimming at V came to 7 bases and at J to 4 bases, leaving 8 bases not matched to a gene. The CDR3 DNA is TGTGCCAGTACCCCCGGGGGGGACCCAGAGACCCAGTACTTC. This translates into CASTPGGDPETQYF.

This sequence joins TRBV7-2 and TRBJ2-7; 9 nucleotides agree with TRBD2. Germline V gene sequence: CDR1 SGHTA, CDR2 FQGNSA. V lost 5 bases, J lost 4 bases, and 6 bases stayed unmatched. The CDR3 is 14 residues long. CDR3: CASSPKLAGYEQYF. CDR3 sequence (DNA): TGTGCCAGCAGCCCCAAGCTAGCGGGATACGAGCAGTACTTC.

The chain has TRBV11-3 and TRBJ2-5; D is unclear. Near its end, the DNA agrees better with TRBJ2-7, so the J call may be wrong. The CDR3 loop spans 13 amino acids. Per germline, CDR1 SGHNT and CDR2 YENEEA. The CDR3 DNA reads TGTGCCAGCAGCTTAGCAGAGAGGTACGAGCAGTACTTC. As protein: CASSLAERYEQYF.

CDR3 DNA: TGTGCCAGCAGCTCCCTCGGACAGCTGAGCAATCAGCCCCAGCATTTT. Translation: CASSSLGQLSNQPQHF. This chain uses TRBV27 with TRBJ1-5; TRBD1 is a possible D gene (6 bases). With 6 bases removed from V and 1 base from J, the gap between germline ends came to 16 bases. CDR3 size: 16 residues. Germline values: CDR1 MNHEY, CDR2 SMNVEV (reference sequence).

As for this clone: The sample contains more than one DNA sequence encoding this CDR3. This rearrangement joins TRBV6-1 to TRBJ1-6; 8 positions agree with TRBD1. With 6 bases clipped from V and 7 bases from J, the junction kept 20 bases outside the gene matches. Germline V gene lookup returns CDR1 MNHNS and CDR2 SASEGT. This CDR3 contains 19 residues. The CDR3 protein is CASSENVFRGREKNSPLHF. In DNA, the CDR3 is TGTGCCAGCAGCGAAAATGTATTCAGGGGGCGAGAAAAGAATTCACCCCTCCACTTT.

CDR3 bases: TGTGCCAGCAGCTGGCAAGGGGCCAGCACAGATACGCAGTATTTT. It codes for CASSWQGASTDTQYF. V gene TRBV5-5 combines with J gene TRBJ2-3; possibly TRBD1 for D (5 bases). Germline V CDR1 and CDR2: SGHKS, YYEKEE (reference sequence). This CDR3 comprises 15 residues. The germline V and J ends were trimmed by 3 bases and 0 bases, with 11 bases remaining between them.

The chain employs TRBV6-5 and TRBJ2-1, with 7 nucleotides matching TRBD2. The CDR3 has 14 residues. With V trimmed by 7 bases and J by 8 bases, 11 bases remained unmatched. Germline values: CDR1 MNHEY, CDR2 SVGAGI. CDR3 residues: CASMSTGGGDEQFF. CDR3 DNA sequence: TGTGCCAGCATGTCCACGGGAGGCGGTGATGAGCAGTTCTTC.

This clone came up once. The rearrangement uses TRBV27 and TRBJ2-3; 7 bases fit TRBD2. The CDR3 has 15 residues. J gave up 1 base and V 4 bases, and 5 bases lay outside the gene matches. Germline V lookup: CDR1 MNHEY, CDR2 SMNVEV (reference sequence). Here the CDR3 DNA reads TGTGCCAGCAGTTCCCCGGGGGGACGCACAGATACGCAGTATTTT. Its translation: CASSSPGGRTDTQYF.

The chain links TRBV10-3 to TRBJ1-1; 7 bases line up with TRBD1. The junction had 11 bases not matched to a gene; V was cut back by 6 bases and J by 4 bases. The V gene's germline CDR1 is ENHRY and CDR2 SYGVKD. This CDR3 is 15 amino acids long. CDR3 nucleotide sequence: TGTGCCATCAGCGATAACAGGGGCTCGAGCACTGAAGCTTTCTTT. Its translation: CAISDNRGSSTEAFF.

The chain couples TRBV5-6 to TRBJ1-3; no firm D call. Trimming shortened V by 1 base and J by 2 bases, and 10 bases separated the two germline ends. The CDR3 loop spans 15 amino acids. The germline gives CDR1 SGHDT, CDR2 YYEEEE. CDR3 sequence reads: CASSLSLRAGNTIYF. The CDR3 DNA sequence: TGTGCCAGCAGCTTGTCTCTACGGGCTGGAAACACCATATATTTT.

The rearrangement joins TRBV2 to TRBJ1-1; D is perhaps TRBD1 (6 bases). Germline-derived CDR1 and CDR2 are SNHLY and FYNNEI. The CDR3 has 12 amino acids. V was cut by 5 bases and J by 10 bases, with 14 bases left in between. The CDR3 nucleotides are TGTGCCAGCAGTTATACAGGGTCTTCAGCTTTCTTT. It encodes CASSYTGSSAFF.

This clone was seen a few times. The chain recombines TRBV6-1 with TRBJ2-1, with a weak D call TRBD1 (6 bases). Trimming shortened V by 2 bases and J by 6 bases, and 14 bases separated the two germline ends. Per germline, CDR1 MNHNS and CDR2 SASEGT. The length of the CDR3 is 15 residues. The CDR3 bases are TGTGCCAGCAGTGAACCAAGGCTGGGGGCCAATGAGCAGTTCTTC. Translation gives CASSEPRLGANEQFF.

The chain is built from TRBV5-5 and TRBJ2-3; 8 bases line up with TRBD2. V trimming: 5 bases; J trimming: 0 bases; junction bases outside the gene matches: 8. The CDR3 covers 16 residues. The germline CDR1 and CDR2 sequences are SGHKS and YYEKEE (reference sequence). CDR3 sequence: CASRVTSGTSTDTQYF. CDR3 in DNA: TGTGCCAGCAGGGTAACTAGCGGAACTAGCACAGATACGCAGTATTTT.